This TCR beta chain comes out of a study of T cell changes during pregnancy in multiple sclerosis. The assay was immunoSEQ multiplex PCR, and TCRdb's table has in-frame clones only and misses some. The sample carries about 80,000 clones, around 90% recorded once. Sequenced material: peripheral blood, taken before pregnancy. This clonotype originated in a female donor with multiple sclerosis, enrolled in a pregnancy study.

The chain's CDR3 is CASSLVVWGGNYGYTF. The CDR3 region has the DNA TGTGCCAGCAGCTTAGTGGTTTGGGGGGGAAACTATGGCTACACCTTC. The chain joins TRBV7-8 to TRBJ1-2; D might be TRBD1 (5 bases). V shed 1 base and J shed 2 bases, with 14 bases lying between them. This CDR3 contains 16 residues. Germline V gene lookup returns CDR1 SGHVS and CDR2 FQNEAQ.